The clone carrying this TCR beta chain was picked up many times. These data originate in a study of blood T cell repertoires in COVID-19. This CDR3 region has 17 residues. CDR1 and CDR2 from the germline V gene are MNHNY and SVGAGI (reference sequence). V lost 5 bases, J lost 1 base, and 18 bases lay in between. As processed by the authors: Using reference gene primer amplification, nucleated cell counts were estimated. TCRdb's copy holds only in-frame clones and misses some; the assay was immunoSEQ multiplex PCR. Clone size and V and J calls were adopted from that table, with D and trimming inferred from the DNA. The sample consists of around 270,000 clones, over 80% of them appearing once.

The sequencing input was peripheral blood. The receptor comes from a woman in her 40s who had recovered from COVID-19. The chain employs TRBV6-6 and TRBJ1-3, with D tentatively TRBD1 (5 bases). This chain's CDR3 is CASSHIRPGSSGNTIYF. The CDR3 nucleotides are TGTGCCAGCAGTCACATAAGGCCAGGGTCGTCTGGAAACACCATATATTTT.